One sample yielded the 5 T cell receptor beta chains listed below, sequenced in a study of CD8+CD57+ T cells in acquired aplastic anemia. The use of genomic DNA as template underpinned the TCR beta VDJ and CDR3 profiling. TCRdb redid the calling of the reads with MiXCR, one entry per CDR3 protein. The sample contains about 170,000 distinct CDR3 sequences, 50% to 75% of which appear only once. Material for sequencing was sorted CD4+, CD8+, or CD8+CD57+ T cells (not recorded which) from PBMCs. These TCRs come from a human donor in good health.

The rearrangement uses TRBV5-5 and TRBJ1-2; tentative D call: TRBD1 (6 bases). The V gene lost 5 bases and the J gene lost 5 bases, with 16 bases spanning the gap. The CDR3 extends over 14 amino acids. Looked up from germline, CDR1 is SGHKS and CDR2 is YYEKEE (reference sequence). The CDR3 loop reads CASSWGAGLYGYTF. The CDR3 nucleotides are TGTGCCAGCAGTTGGGGGGCGGGTCTTTATGGCTACACCTTC.

This clonotype was observed at least ten times. The V call is TRBV4-2, the J call TRBJ1-1; D gene uncertain. The CDR3 extends over 14 amino acids. Trimming shortened V by 0 bases and J by 11 bases, and 16 bases separated the two germline ends. Germline-derived CDR1 and CDR2 are LGHNA and YNFKEQ. The CDR3 DNA reads as TGTGCCAGCAGCCAAGATGAGGCGGGAGTGGAGGCTTTCTTT. Encoded protein: CASSQDEAGVEAFF.

The chain joins TRBV15 to TRBJ2-5, with D possibly being TRBD1 (6 bases). This CDR3 is built from 15 residues. The germline V gene encodes CDR1 LNHNV and CDR2 YYDKDF (reference sequence). V dropped 4 bases and J dropped 1 base, with 13 bases sitting between them. CDR3 loop: CATSTAQGIQETQYF. The DNA for the CDR3 is TGTGCCACCAGCACCGCCCAGGGGATCCAAGAGACCCAGTACTTC.

Notes on this clonotype: Given a much more abundant clone one base away, this may be a read error. CDR3 loop: CASSVVGFSNQPQHF. The DNA of the CDR3 is TGTGCCAGCAGTGTAGTCGGGTTTTCCAATCAGCCCCAGCATTTT. The chain employs TRBV6-1 and TRBJ1-5; D ambiguous. The CDR3 is 15 amino acids. Trimming cost V 4 bases and J 3 bases, with 13 bases left between them. CDR1 and CDR2 from the germline V gene are MNHNS and SASEGT.

The chain has TRBV25-1 and TRBJ2-5; 10 bases are a match to TRBD2. This CDR3 region has 16 residues. Germline values: CDR1 MGHDK, CDR2 SYGVNS. Trimming removed 1 base from V and 7 bases from J; junction bases left unmatched: 9. The chain's CDR3 is CASSESDSGRFGTQYF. The CDR3, as DNA: TGTGCCAGCAGTGAATCTGATAGCGGGAGGTTCGGGACCCAGTACTTC.